The 20 T cell receptor beta chains listed next were all sequenced from one sample in a study of Graves' ophthalmopathy and Graves' hyperthyroidism. Researchers took RNA transcripts and amplified TCR beta CDR3 regions from them. The first round was an RT-PCR with HTBI primers, and the second round was a multiplex PCR. From the multiplex PCR reads, TCRdb called clonotypes with MiXCR, one entry per CDR3 protein. The sample includes roughly 700,000 distinct CDR3 sequences, roughly 41% of them seen just once. The sequenced sample consisted of peripheral blood. Source of these receptors: an adult man with Graves' ophthalmopathy.

The chain employs TRBV7-2 and TRBJ2-5; unclear D gene. The CDR3 is 14 residues long. Germline CDR1 and CDR2: SGHTA and FQGNSA. V lost 0 bases and J lost 5, with 10 bases in between. The CDR3 DNA is TGTGCCAGCAGCTTAGCATTTAATGGGGAGACCCAGTACTTC. This encodes CASSLAFNGETQYF.

This clonotype was recorded at least ten times. The chain is built from TRBV7-8 and TRBJ1-4; no clear D gene. Germline V gene lookup returns CDR1 SGHVS and CDR2 FQNEAQ. Deletions cut 4 bases from V and 7 bases from J, with 16 bases between. The CDR3 loop spans 15 amino acids. Written as DNA, the CDR3 is TGTGCCAGCAGCTCACACTCTTTCCTCGGTGAAAAACTGTTTTTT. This encodes CASSSHSFLGEKLFF.

This clonotype was counted many times. The chain joins TRBV10-3 to TRBJ2-7, with 9 bases lining up with TRBD1. In germline, CDR1 is ENHRY, CDR2 SYGVKD. V trimming: 4 bases; J trimming: 3 bases; junction bases outside the gene matches: 10. The CDR3 is 16 amino acids. The CDR3 protein is CAISAHAGTGIYEQYF. CDR3 bases: TGTGCCATCAGTGCCCACGCCGGGACAGGGATCTACGAGCAGTACTTC.

The chain couples TRBV25-1 to TRBJ2-3; 8 bases are a match to TRBD1. In germline, CDR1 is MGHDK, CDR2 SYGVNS. This CDR3 comprises 15 residues. The J segment lost 4 bases and the V segment lost 8 bases, leaving 11 bases of the junction unmatched. The CDR3 DNA follows: TGTGCCAGCGAAGGTTCCGGGACAGGCCCAGATACGCAGTATTTT. The encoded protein is CASEGSGTGPDTQYF.

Ten or more counts support this clonotype. V is TRBV20-1 and J is TRBJ1-2, with D uncertain. V lost 5 bases to trimming and J lost 4 bases, with 14 bases between them. CDR3 length: 13 amino acids. The germline CDR1 and CDR2 sequences are DFQATT and SNEGSKA (reference sequence). This CDR3 reads CSAARKYVYGYTF. The CDR3 coding sequence is TGCAGTGCTGCGCGGAAGTACGTCTATGGCTACACCTTC.

The gene calls are TRBV9 and TRBJ2-7, with D tentatively TRBD1 or TRBD2 (6 bases each). V shed 4 bases and J shed 3 bases, with 14 bases lying between them. This CDR3 is built from 14 residues. Germline CDR1 is SGDLS and CDR2 is YYNGEE. CDR3 amino acids: CASSPGERVYEQYF. The CDR3 coding sequence is TGTGCCAGCAGCCCAGGGGAGCGGGTCTACGAGCAGTACTTC.

The chain is built from TRBV20-1 and TRBJ1-1, with 7 positions matching TRBD1. CDR3 length equals 12 residues. In germline, CDR1 is DFQATT, CDR2 SNEGSKA (reference sequence). J lost 3 bases, V lost 6 bases, and 4 bases had no gene match. This CDR3 is CSAADRDTEAFF. The CDR3 nucleotides read TGCAGTGCAGCTGACAGGGACACTGAAGCTTTCTTT.

The chain carries TRBV2 and TRBJ1-3; a weak D match, TRBD1 (6 bases). The CDR3 sequence is 14 residues long. Germline V gives CDR1 SNHLY, CDR2 FYNNEI. V lost 6 bases to trimming and J lost 4 bases, with 13 bases between them. CDR3 protein: CASSNGGTGNTIYF. The CDR3 DNA reads TGTGCCAGCAGCAACGGGGGCACGGGAAACACCATATATTTT.

This chain connects TRBV7-9 to TRBJ1-4; D may be TRBD1 (6 bases). Trimming removed 9 bases at V and 7 bases at J, with 27 bases between. Germline V CDR1 and CDR2: SEHNR, FQNEAQ (reference sequence). The CDR3 length is 17 residues. In DNA, the CDR3 is TGTGCCAGTAGTATCTCCTTTGACACAGGGCGTGTTGAAAAACTGTTTTTT. Protein product: CASSISFDTGRVEKLFF.

The rearrangement links TRBV25-1 to TRBJ2-2; D unresolved. This CDR3 contains 12 residues. Germline lookup yields CDR1 MGHDK and CDR2 SYGVNS. Trimming pared 5 bases from V and 7 bases from J, leaving 8 bases between. For the CDR3, the DNA is TGTGCCAGCAGTTACTCTCGCGGGGAGCTGTTTTTT. It specifies CASSYSRGELFF.

The rearrangement joins TRBV24-1 to TRBJ1-4; 12 nucleotides align to TRBD1. CDR3 length equals 16 residues. From germline, CDR1 is KGHDR and CDR2 SFDVKD. V trimming: 1 base; J trimming: 8 bases; junction bases outside the gene matches: 4. Here the CDR3 DNA reads TGTGCCACCAGTGATTTTCGGGGACAGGGGGCCGAAAAACTGTTTTTT. It is translated as CATSDFRGQGAEKLFF.

CDR3 coding DNA: TGTGCCAGTAGTATCGCCGGCCGCGAGCAGTACTTC. The encoded protein is CASSIAGREQYF. This rearrangement joins TRBV19 to TRBJ2-7; D not certain. The V and J ends lost 3 bases and 6 bases respectively, with 9 bases between them. Germline loops: CDR1 LNHDA, CDR2 SQIVND (reference sequence). The CDR3 is 12 residues long. Full variable domain (outside the CDR3, taken from reference TRBV19 and TRBJ2-7): DGGITQSPKYLFRKEGQNVTLSCEQNLNHDAMYWYRQDPGQGLRLIYYSQIVNDFQKGDIAEGYSVSREKKESFPLTVTSAQKNPTAFYLCASSIAGREQYFGPGTRLTVT.

Only a few counts were recorded for this clonotype. This sequence joins TRBV7-8 and TRBJ1-6, with a possible D match to TRBD1 (6 bases). Per germline, CDR1 SGHVS and CDR2 FQNEAQ. The CDR3 covers 17 residues. Trimming left V 6 bases short and J 7 bases short, with 22 bases between. CDR3 loop: CASRLRDRPGKNSPLHF. The CDR3 nucleotides are TGTGCCAGCAGGCTCCGTGACAGGCCTGGGAAAAATTCACCCCTCCACTTT.

The rearrangement uses TRBV20-1 and TRBJ2-5, with D tentatively TRBD2 (6 bases). The end of the DNA is better explained by TRBJ2-7, so the J call may be wrong. This CDR3 has 17 residues. Germline V gives CDR1 DFQATT, CDR2 SNEGSKA (reference sequence). CDR3 DNA: TGCAGTGCTAGAGGGGGGTTTAGTAGCGGAAGACCCTACGAGCAGTACTTC. Amino acids: CSARGGFSSGRPYEQYF.

The genes are TRBV19 and TRBJ1-5; no definite D call. The CDR3 contains 14 residues. Trimming cost V 3 bases and J 14 bases, with 20 bases left between them. Per germline, CDR1 LNHDA and CDR2 SQIVND (reference sequence). The CDR3 DNA sequence: TGTGCCAGTAGTATCGACCTGGGAGGTGGCTACGAGCATTTT. Translated: CASSIDLGGGYEHF.

The table lists this clonotype with many counts. The chain has TRBV10-3 and TRBJ1-3; D gene uncertain. Germline V gene data show CDR1 as ENHRY and CDR2 as SYGVKD. This CDR3 is built from 15 residues. The V end was cut by 0 bases, the J end by 0 bases, with 6 bases between. In DNA form, the CDR3 reads TGTGCCATCAGTGAGTCTGGGTACTCTGGAAACACCATATATTTT. Its protein is CAISESGYSGNTIYF.

The chain has TRBV11-2 and TRBJ2-5; 9 bases line up with TRBD1. CDR1 and CDR2 from the germline V gene are SGHAT and FQNNGV. There are 14 residues in the CDR3. With 5 bases clipped from V and 8 bases from J, the junction kept 9 bases outside the gene matches. The CDR3 loop reads CASSGPGQGDTQYF. The CDR3 coding sequence is TGTGCCAGCAGCGGACCGGGACAGGGCGATACCCAGTACTTC.

This clonotype is a singleton in its sample. The CDR3 region is CAWSRGTSGQYF. CDR3 DNA sequence: TGTGCCTGGAGTCGCGGGACTAGCGGGCAGTACTTC. V usage is TRBV30 and J usage is TRBJ2-7; TRBD2 aligns across 11 bases. Per germline, CDR1 GTSNPN and CDR2 SVGIG (reference sequence). The CDR3 extends over 12 amino acids. Unmatched junction bases numbered 3, after V lost 2 bases and J lost 9 bases.

This clonotype was observed a few times. The rearrangement uses TRBV7-2 and TRBJ1-2; TRBD1 matches at 7 bases. Looked up from germline, CDR1 is SGHTA and CDR2 is FQGNSA. The CDR3 has 14 amino acids. V gave up 3 bases and J gave up 7 bases; unmatched junction bases: 8. This CDR3 is CASSLRAGGGGYTF. CDR3 sequence (DNA): TGTGCCAGCAGCTTGCGGGCAGGGGGGGGTGGCTACACCTTC.

This clonotype was picked up many times. The chain carries TRBV2 and TRBJ1-4, with a possible D match to TRBD1 (6 bases). CDR1 SNHLY and CDR2 FYNNEI come from the germline V gene. V lost 3 bases, J lost 8 bases, and 13 bases lay in between. The CDR3 length is 14 residues. The CDR3 spells CASSDRGLWEKLFF. In DNA, the CDR3 is TGTGCCAGCAGTGACAGGGGTTTGTGGGAAAAACTGTTTTTT.